This section outlines one TCR beta chain sequence together with its context. The antigen is unknown. The CDR3 loop spans 14 amino acids. The V gene end was trimmed by 6 bases and the J gene end by 5 bases; junction bases not matched to a gene: 2. Germline assignment: CDR1 MNHNS and CDR2 SASEGT. TCRdb's table, derived via immunoSEQ multiplex PCR, lists solely in-frame clones and lacks some. The sample records tens of thousands of clones, around 81% being singletons. The data derive from a study of T cells in narcolepsy. As for the study in general: Enrolled donors included narcolepsy type 1 or type 2 patients and healthy controls.

Study-wide results and caveats: HCRT-specific and TRIB2-specific autoreactive clonotypes appeared among same-patient CSF and blood CD4+ clonotypes. Healthy controls reportedly lacked the autoreactive clonotypes serially found in patients' blood.

The sequence derives from a human donor in good health. V gene TRBV6-1 combines with J gene TRBJ2-1; 12 bases fit TRBD2. What was sequenced was memory (CD45RA-) CD4+ T cells from blood. The CDR3 nucleotides are TGTGCCAGCAGGGCTAGCGGGGGGGACAATGAGCAGTTCTTC. Its translation is CASRASGGDNEQFF.